These 17 T cell receptor beta chains were all obtained from the same sample, sequenced in a study of vaccination and CD4 T cells after COVID-19. Stated time point: late sampling 161 to 241 days after vaccination in three convalescent patients. Treatment reported: roughly ten-day PBMC culture with coronavirus spike peptide pools or control peptides (ViraFEST assay). Sequencing of DNA taken from cultured CD4+ T cells relied on the Oncomine TCR Beta short-read assay. MiXCR was run by TCRdb on the PCR reads, yielding one entry per CDR3 protein. The table lists 20,000 to 25,000 distinct CDR3 sequences, 46% of them singletons. Their antigens are not known. Sequenced material: CD4+ T cells from blood, cultured in vitro, taken about 7 months after SARS-CoV-2 vaccination. The receptor source for this set is a human donor who had recovered from COVID-19.

This clonotype was recorded a few times. The rearrangement links TRBV7-9 to TRBJ2-6; D ambiguous. The CDR3 has 13 amino acids. Germline CDR1 and CDR2: SEHNR and FQNEAQ (reference sequence). V lost 4 bases to trimming and J lost 1 base, with 2 bases between them. The CDR3 protein is CASSSSGANVLTF. CDR3 nucleotide sequence: TGTGCCAGCAGCTCTTCTGGGGCCAACGTCCTGACTTTC.

V gene TRBV7-9 combines with J gene TRBJ2-7, with 7 bases that match TRBD1. The CDR3 runs 14 residues. With 7 bases clipped from V and 9 bases from J, the junction kept 15 bases outside the gene matches. Germline CDR1 is SEHNR and CDR2 is FQNEAQ (reference sequence). CDR3 in amino acids: CASTATGTELMQYF. CDR3 DNA sequence: TGTGCCAGCACCGCTACCGGGACAGAGCTAATGCAGTACTTC.

The V and J genes are TRBV5-4 and TRBJ1-1; a weak D match, TRBD1 (5 bases). CDR1 is SGHNT and CDR2 is YYREEE in the germline V gene (reference sequence). Trimming stripped 0 bases from V and 4 bases from J, with 16 bases between. The length of the CDR3 is 16 residues. This chain's CDR3 is CASSLDLTGRGTEAFF. DNA for the CDR3: TGTGCCAGCAGCTTGGACCTTACGGGAAGGGGCACTGAAGCTTTCTTT.

This clonotype was seen a handful of times. This chain connects TRBV7-2 to TRBJ2-3; D gene ambiguous. CDR3 length: 16 residues. Germline V gene lookup returns CDR1 SGHTA and CDR2 FQGNSA. Trimming cost V 0 bases and J 0 bases, with 10 bases left between them. For the CDR3, the DNA is TGTGCCAGCAGCTTAGCGTTTGACGCCAGCACAGATACGCAGTATTTT. It encodes CASSLAFDASTDTQYF.

The chain carries TRBV20-1 and TRBJ2-1; possibly TRBD2 for D (6 bases). The CDR3 is made up of 13 amino acids. CDR1 and CDR2 from the germline V gene are DFQATT and SNEGSKA (reference sequence). CDR3 loop: CSPMDYGNNEQFF. DNA for the CDR3: TGCAGCCCTATGGACTACGGAAACAATGAGCAGTTCTTC.

Only a few counts were recorded for this clonotype. The chain employs TRBV20-1 and TRBJ1-2; 8 nucleotides agree with TRBD1. The CDR3 has 13 amino acids. Germline CDR1 and CDR2: DFQATT and SNEGSKA (reference sequence). V was pared by 5 bases and J by 2 bases, with 4 bases of the junction left unmatched. The CDR3 bases are TGCAGTGCTGGACAGGGTGGGAACTATGGCTACACCTTC. It encodes CSAGQGGNYGYTF.

This clonotype was counted only a few times. This chain joins TRBV6-1 and TRBJ2-7, with TRBD1 matching 10 bases. The CDR3 covers 15 residues. Germline CDR1 MNHNS, CDR2 SASEGT. V dropped 5 bases and J dropped 3; count of bases not matched to a gene: 7. The CDR3 protein is CASSLHGTGDYEQYF. The CDR3 DNA reads TGTGCCAGCAGTCTGCACGGGACAGGGGACTACGAGCAGTACTTC.

This clonotype was recorded a few times. The rearrangement links TRBV10-1 to TRBJ2-3; 8 bases agree with TRBD1. From germline, CDR1 is WNHNN and CDR2 SYGVQD (reference sequence). The junction had 12 bases not matched to a gene; V was cut back by 7 bases and J by 3 bases. The length of the CDR3 is 16 residues. CDR3 sequence (DNA): TGCGCCAGCAACCTAGACAACGACAGGGGAACAGATACGCAGTATTTT. This gives the protein CASNLDNDRGTDTQYF.

This clonotype has a single count. V usage is TRBV6-1 and J usage is TRBJ1-1; D might be TRBD1 (5 bases). This CDR3 comprises 14 residues. Trimming removed 2 bases at V and 4 bases at J, with 11 bases between. CDR1 and CDR2 (germline): MNHNS, SASEGT. CDR3 nucleotides: TGTGCCAGCAGTGAATCGTGGGGGGGCACTGAAGCTTTCTTT. Its protein is CASSESWGGTEAFF.

J is TRBJ1-2 and V is TRBV20-1, with TRBD1 as a possible D gene (5 bases). The CDR3 is 14 residues long. From germline, CDR1 is DFQATT and CDR2 SNEGSKA (reference sequence). Trimming pared 6 bases from V and 5 bases from J, leaving 19 bases between. The CDR3 coding sequence is TGCAGTGCCATGCCGAGGGGCGTAGGGTATGGCTACACCTTC. Its translation: CSAMPRGVGYGYTF.

The chain links TRBV7-3 to TRBJ2-7, with 10 bases identical to TRBD1. The CDR3 contains 16 residues. Germline V gene sequence: CDR1 SGHTA, CDR2 FQGTGA. The junction had 8 bases not matched to a gene; V was cut back by 1 base and J by 5 bases. The CDR3 DNA is TGTGCCAGCAGCTTAATTGGGGGACAGGGGTTCGACGAGCAGTACTTC. Residues: CASSLIGGQGFDEQYF.

This sequence joins TRBV20-1 and TRBJ2-3, with D hard to call. The CDR3 has 15 amino acids. V lost 3 bases to trimming and J lost 0 bases, with 13 bases between them. CDR1 DFQATT and CDR2 SNEGSKA come from the germline V gene (reference sequence). The CDR3 here is CSASWARTSTDTQYF. The CDR3 region has the DNA TGCAGTGCTAGTTGGGCTCGTACTAGCACAGATACGCAGTATTTT.

This sequence joins TRBV15 and TRBJ1-1; TRBD1 might be the D (5 bases). Germline V gene lookup returns CDR1 LNHNV and CDR2 YYDKDF (reference sequence). This CDR3 comprises 14 residues. Trimming pared 2 bases from V and 1 base from J, leaving 8 bases between. CDR3 nucleotides: TGTGCCACCAGCAGACCCCAGGGGAACACTGAAGCTTTCTTT. Its protein product is CATSRPQGNTEAFF.

V usage is TRBV7-9 and J usage is TRBJ1-2; 8 bases line up with TRBD1. V shed 5 bases, J shed 7 bases, and the junction held 12 bases outside the gene matches. The CDR3 totals 15 residues. The germline V gene encodes CDR1 SEHNR and CDR2 FQNEAQ (reference sequence). Here the CDR3 DNA reads TGTGCCAGCAGCCCCGGACAGGGACTATTCGCTGGCTACACCTTC. This encodes CASSPGQGLFAGYTF.

The table lists this clonotype with a few counts. V usage is TRBV20-1 and J usage is TRBJ2-1, with D maybe TRBD1 (5 bases). The CDR3 length is 15 residues. The ends were cut back, 0 bases at V and 4 bases at J, with 13 bases in the middle. In germline, CDR1 is DFQATT, CDR2 SNEGSKA (reference sequence). The CDR3 DNA sequence: TGCAGTGCTAGAGATTTGCAGGGAAGTTACAATGAGCAGTTCTTC. Translated: CSARDLQGSYNEQFF.

The rearrangement uses TRBV10-3 and TRBJ1-5, with a weak D call TRBD1 (5 bases). The CDR3 extends over 14 amino acids. Germline V gene sequence: CDR1 ENHRY, CDR2 SYGVKD. Trimming left V 6 bases short and J 6 bases short, with 15 bases between. Here the CDR3 reads CAIREQGQGQPQHF. The CDR3 bases are TGTGCCATCAGGGAGCAGGGTCAGGGTCAGCCCCAGCATTTT.

The chain links TRBV7-9 to TRBJ2-7, with 7 bases aligning to TRBD1. Germline CDR1 and CDR2: SEHNR and FQNEAQ (reference sequence). Trimming cost V 0 bases and J 5 bases; bases outside gene matches: 4. This CDR3 has 14 amino acids. The CDR3 DNA reads as TGTGCCAGCAGCTTAGCCGGGACAGTTGACGAGCAGTACTTC. It encodes CASSLAGTVDEQYF. The full variable domain, its missing parts supplied by reference TRBV7-9 and TRBJ2-7, is DTGVSQNPRHKITKRGQNVTFRCDPISEHNRLYWYRQTLGQGPEFLTYFQNEAQLEKSRLLSDRFSAERPKGSFSTLEIQRTEQGDSAMYLCASSLAGTVDEQYFGPGTRLTVT.